This T cell receptor beta chain comes out of a study of tumor-infiltrating lymphocytes in primary liver carcinoma. Germline CDR1 is SNHLY and CDR2 is FYNNEI. The length of the CDR3 is 14 residues. The V gene lost 4 bases and the J gene lost 4 bases, with 8 bases spanning the gap. The sample holds a few counts of this clonotype. TCR beta cDNA was made from roughly 500 ng total RNA with a constant-region primer. Modified slightly, ARM-PCR produced TCR beta libraries over three nested multiplex PCR rounds. TRBV1-TRBV30 forward primers paired with a C-beta reverse primer drove the first two PCR rounds, around 9 cycles each. TCRdb re-derived calls from the multiplex PCR reads in MiXCR, one entry per CDR3 protein. The table records roughly 120,000 distinct CDR3 sequences, less than 80% of them present only once. The study co-extracted DNA and RNA from around 20-30 mg of unsorted bulk tissue.

This receptor was taken from a woman aged 55-75 years with primary liver carcinoma and hepatitis B virus infection. J is TRBJ2-6 and V is TRBV2; no reliable D call. The sample taken for sequencing was liver tumor tissue from sampling region 1. Noted subset: tumor region T1, superior pole. The CDR3: CASSGSPGANVLTF. For the CDR3, the DNA is TGTGCCAGCAGTGGAAGCCCCGGGGCCAACGTCCTGACTTTC. Supplemented by reference TRBV2 and TRBJ2-6, the full variable domain reads EPEVTQTPSHQVTQMGQEVILRCVPISNHLYFYWYRQILGQKVEFLVSFYNNEISEKSEIFDDQFSVERPDGSNFTLKIRSTKLEDSAMYFCASSGSPGANVLTFGAGSRLTVL.